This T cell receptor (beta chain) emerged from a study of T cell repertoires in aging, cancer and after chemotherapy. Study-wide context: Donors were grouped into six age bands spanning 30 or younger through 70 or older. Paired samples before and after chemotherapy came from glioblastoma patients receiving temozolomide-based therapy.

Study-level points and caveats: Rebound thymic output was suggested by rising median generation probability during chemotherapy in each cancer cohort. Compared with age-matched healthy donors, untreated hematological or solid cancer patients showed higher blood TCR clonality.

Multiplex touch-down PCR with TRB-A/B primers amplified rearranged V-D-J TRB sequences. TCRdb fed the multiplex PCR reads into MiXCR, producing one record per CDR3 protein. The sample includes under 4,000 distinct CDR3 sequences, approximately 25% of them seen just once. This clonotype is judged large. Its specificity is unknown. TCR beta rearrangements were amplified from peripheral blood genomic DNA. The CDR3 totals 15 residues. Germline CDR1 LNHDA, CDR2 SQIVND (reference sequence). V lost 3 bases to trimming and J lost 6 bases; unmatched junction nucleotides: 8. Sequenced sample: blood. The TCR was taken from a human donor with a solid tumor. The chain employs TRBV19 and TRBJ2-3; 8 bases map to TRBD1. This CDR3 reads CASSIRWGQADTQYF. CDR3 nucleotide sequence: TGTGCCAGTAGTATCCGTTGGGGACAGGCTGATACGCAGTATTTT.